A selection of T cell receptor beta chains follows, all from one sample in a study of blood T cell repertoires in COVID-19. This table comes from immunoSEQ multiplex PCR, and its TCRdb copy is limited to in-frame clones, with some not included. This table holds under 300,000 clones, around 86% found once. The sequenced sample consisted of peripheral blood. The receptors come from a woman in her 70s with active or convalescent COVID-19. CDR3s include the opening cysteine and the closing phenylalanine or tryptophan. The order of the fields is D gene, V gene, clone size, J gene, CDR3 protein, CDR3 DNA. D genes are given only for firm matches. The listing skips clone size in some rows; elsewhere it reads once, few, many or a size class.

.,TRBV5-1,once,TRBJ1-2,CASSPRGINYGYTF,TGCGCCAGCAGCCCTCGAGGCATTAACTATGGCTACACCTTC
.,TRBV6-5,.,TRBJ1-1,CASSTGGTEAFF,TGTGCCAGCAGTACAGGCGGCACTGAAGCTTTCTTT
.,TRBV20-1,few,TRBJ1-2,CSASSTAYYGYTF,TGCAGTGCTAGTTCGACAGCCTATTATGGCTACACCTTC
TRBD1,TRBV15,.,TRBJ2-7,CATSSGRGQGSYEQYF,TGTGCCACCAGCAGTGGCAGGGGACAGGGGTCCTACGAGCAGTACTTC
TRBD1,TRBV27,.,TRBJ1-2,CASSTDRVGGYTF,TGTGCCAGCAGTACCGACAGGGTGGGTGGCTACACCTTC
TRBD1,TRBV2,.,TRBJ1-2,CASRIDRDYGYTF,TGTGCCAGCAGGATTGACAGGGACTATGGCTACACCTTC
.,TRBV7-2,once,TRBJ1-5,CASSLVSQVSNQPQHF,TGTGCCAGCAGCTTAGTCAGCCAGGTTAGCAATCAGCCCCAGCATTTT
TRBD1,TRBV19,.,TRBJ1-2,CASSHALQGAGFDGYTF,TGTGCCAGTAGTCACGCCCTACAGGGGGCAGGGTTCGATGGCTACACCTTC
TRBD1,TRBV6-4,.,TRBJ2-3,CASREQGASTDTQYF,TGTGCCAGCAGGGAACAGGGGGCGTCCACAGATACGCAGTATTTT
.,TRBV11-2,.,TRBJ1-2,CASSKAGSYGYTF,TGTGCCAGCAGCAAGGCAGGATCCTATGGCTACACCTTC
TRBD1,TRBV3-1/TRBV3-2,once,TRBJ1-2,CASSQQDRDYGYTF,TGTGCCAGCAGCCAACAAGACAGGGACTATGGCTACACCTTC
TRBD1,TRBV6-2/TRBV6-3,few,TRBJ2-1,CASSRGAPGQGNNEQFF,TGTGCCAGCAGCCGGGGGGCCCCGGGACAGGGGAACAATGAGCAGTTCTTC
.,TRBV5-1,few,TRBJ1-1,CASSPDPTANTEAFF,TGCGCCAGCAGCCCGGACCCGACAGCGAACACTGAAGCTTTCTTT
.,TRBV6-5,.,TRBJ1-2,CASKQEPYGYTF,TGTGCCAGCAAACAGGAGCCCTATGGCTACACCTTC
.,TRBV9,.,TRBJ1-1,CASSVDGGNTEAFF,TGTGCCAGCAGCGTAGATGGAGGGAACACTGAAGCTTTCTTT
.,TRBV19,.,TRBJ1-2,CASSISVRGGGYTF,TGTGCCAGTAGTATTAGTGTCCGGGGAGGAGGCTACACCTTC
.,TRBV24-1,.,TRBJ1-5,CATSDLSGENNQPQHF,TGTGCCACCAGTGATTTGTCCGGGGAAAACAATCAGCCCCAGCATTTT